This T cell receptor (beta chain) was recorded in a study of T cell responses to AZD1222 COVID-19 vaccine. Study as a whole: Both about-4-week and about-12-week second-dose recipients were combined. Study results and caveats: Reportedly, close to half of spike-specific TCRs are directed against unmutated variant regions.

The germline V and J ends were trimmed by 7 bases and 2 bases, with 12 bases remaining between them. CDR3 length: 15 residues. Germline CDR1 reads SGHAT; CDR2 reads FQNNGV. Sequencing was performed with immunoSEQ multiplex PCR; in TCRdb, only in-frame clones are kept and a portion is missing. The table lists about 28,000 clones, around 78% of them singletons. Note on this clone: The antigen is undetermined.

The sample was peripheral blood, taken on day 0 of AZD1222 vaccination. The V call is TRBV11-2, the J call TRBJ2-6; possibly TRBD2 for D (6 bases). This receptor was identified in an adult in good health. CDR3 region: CASTGGNPGANVLTF. The CDR3 coding sequence is TGTGCCAGCACCGGGGGAAATCCTGGGGCCAACGTCCTGACTTTC.